This TCR beta chain was sequenced for a study of CD8 T cells in Susac syndrome. An amount of RNA that ranged from roughly 0.45 to 1 ug was reverse transcribed with random hexamers. TCRdb itself ran the immunoSEQ multiplex PCR reads through MiXCR, one entry per CDR3 protein. The sample consists of 50,000 or so distinct CDR3 sequences, around 93% of them appearing once. The material sequenced was CD8+ T cells from PBMCs. This receptor was obtained from a human donor with multiple sclerosis.

The CDR3 sequence is CASSQVVGQGYVYEQYF. The CDR3, as DNA: TGTGCCAGCAGCCAAGTAGTGGGACAGGGGTATGTCTACGAGCAGTACTTC. V usage is TRBV3-1 and J usage is TRBJ2-7; 10 positions agree with TRBD1. The trim removed 1 base at V and 3 bases at J, leaving 9 bases unmatched. This CDR3 contains 17 residues. Germline CDR1 LGHDT, CDR2 YNNKEL (reference sequence).